A selection of T cell receptor beta chains follows, all from one sample in a study of T-cell memory formation after mild COVID-19. Each CDR3 protein gets one entry after TCRdb re-called the 5' RACE reads with MiXCR. Of 470,000 or so distinct CDR3 sequences listed, approximately 23% are singletons. The sequenced sample consisted of PBMCs or a T cell subset sorted from them (not recorded which). The receptors shown here come from an adult woman who had mild COVID-19 (a few samples of this study predate the infection). Cell type and time point are not known. The CDR3 runs from the conserved cysteine through the conserved F or W.

v_call	cdr3_aa
TRBV24-1	CATSDEQGSSQKTQYF
TRBV5-1	CASRSRGELNTGELFF
TRBV3-1	CASSPTGGGVTGELFF
TRBV10-3	CAISDPTGGQYF
TRBV4-1	CASSTRTANGYTF
TRBV7-3	CASSTGGTMNTEAFF
TRBV11-3	CASSSPRPGELFF
TRBV9	CASSERDYPYEQYF
TRBV6-2/TRBV6-3	CASSHSPLKYRNTEAFF
TRBV3-1	CASRLAGANTGELFF
TRBV5-1	CASSLFGFTYEQYF
TRBV21-1	CASLDRGGGNRYEQYF
TRBV29-1	CSGTGTRGGNEQFF
TRBV4-3	CASSQDRDTQYF
TRBV18	CASSPRPPGTDTQYF
TRBV10-3	CAISDSSGSYGYTF
TRBV19	CASSMRQGLNYGYTF
TRBV7-3	CASSLPDTQYF
TRBV5-5	CASSFPEYEQYF
TRBV5-4	CASSRTSGGPLREQFF
TRBV29-1	CSASSGTALETQYF
TRBV10-3	CAISYRDRSLDTYEQYF
TRBV11-3	CASSLAPRKSTFF
TRBV18	CASSPPYRAYNEQFF
TRBV12-3/TRBV12-4	CASRSNGQNEAFF
TRBV2	CASVTGTGGYEQYF
TRBV9	CASSASGGARNEQFF
TRBV5-4	CASSLGTGSGNTIYF
TRBV12-3/TRBV12-4	CASSASAGRQYF
TRBV7-6	CASSLGAGVTDTQYF
TRBV29-1	CSVGGQGVSQAFF
TRBV10-2	CASSSFGLTGELFF
TRBV20-1	CSARGTGANIQETQYF
TRBV7-3	CASSSGPGTGELFF
TRBV29-1	CSGTGWREQFF
TRBV15	CATSRGRGNTGELFF
TRBV9	CASSVESGDLEETQYF
TRBV12-3/TRBV12-4	CASSPPDTPVNTIYF
TRBV5-1	CASSLGDAPNTGELFF
TRBV15	CATSRDPGGASPDTQYF
TRBV4-2	CASSQDGTSGSGEQYF
TRBV2	CASSERRGGYNEQFF
TRBV3-1	CASSQDLAGYGTEAFF
TRBV4-2	CASSQVRGVRGRAVSTDTQYF
TRBV20-1	CSAPGTGDYGYTF
TRBV12-3/TRBV12-4	CASSSGPGIGLF
TRBV7-6	CASSLGEAEKLFF
TRBV6-5	CASRGHRTGNEQFF
TRBV12-3/TRBV12-4	CASGLAGGYEQYF
TRBV6-1	CASSEAVVSGANVLTF
TRBV7-9	CASSPLGAGKGSYEQYF
TRBV27	CASSPGIGGYGYTF
TRBV5-6	CASSLSWGKNNEQFF
TRBV4-3	CASSQGLLLAAGELFF
TRBV11-2	CASSLVTVLGGELFF
TRBV12-3/TRBV12-4	CASSFGDAYNEQFF